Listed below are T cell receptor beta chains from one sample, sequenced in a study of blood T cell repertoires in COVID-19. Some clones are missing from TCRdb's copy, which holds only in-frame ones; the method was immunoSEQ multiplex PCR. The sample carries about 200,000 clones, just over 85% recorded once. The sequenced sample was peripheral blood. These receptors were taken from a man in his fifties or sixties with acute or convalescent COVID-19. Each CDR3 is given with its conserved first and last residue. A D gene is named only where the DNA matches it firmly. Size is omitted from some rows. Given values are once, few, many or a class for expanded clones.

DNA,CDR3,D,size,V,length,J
TGTGCCAGTAGGAGGGGGCAGACTGAAGCTTTCTTT,CASRRGQTEAFF,TRBD1,NA,TRBV19,12,TRBJ1-1
TGTGCCAGCAGGCCCGCAGGGGGCTATGGCTACACCTTC,CASRPAGGYGYTF,TRBD1,NA,TRBV6-4,13,TRBJ1-2
TGTGCCAGCAGTTACTCAGACGAGGCGGGGCAGCCCCAGCATTTT,CASSYSDEAGQPQHF,NA,NA,TRBV6-6,15,TRBJ1-5
TGTGCCAGCAGTTTAATGGGACAGGGGGCCAGCTACACCTTC,CASSLMGQGASYTF,TRBD1,NA,TRBV7-2,14,TRBJ1-2
TGTGCCAGCAGCTCCCAAACAGGGGACACCGGGGAGCTGTTTTTT,CASSSQTGDTGELFF,TRBD1,NA,TRBV5-5,15,TRBJ2-2
TGTGCCAGCAGCCAAGCTACAGGGAGAGGAAACACCATATATTTT,CASSQATGRGNTIYF,NA,NA,TRBV14,15,TRBJ1-3
TGTGCCAGCAGTACCCCAGACAGGTTAAATCAGCCCCAGCATTTT,CASSTPDRLNQPQHF,NA,NA,TRBV6-6,15,TRBJ1-5
TGTGCCAGCAGCTTAGCCGAAGGACAGGGAAGGGCTGAAGCTTTCTTT,CASSLAEGQGRAEAFF,TRBD1,NA,TRBV11-1,16,TRBJ1-1
TGTGCCAGCAGACCCGGACAGTCTAATGAAAAACTGTTTTTT,CASRPGQSNEKLFF,NA,NA,TRBV28,14,TRBJ1-4
TGTGCCAGCAGTAGACAGGGCGGTGGCTACACCTTC,CASSRQGGGYTF,TRBD1,NA,TRBV2,12,TRBJ1-2
TGTGCCAGCAGTCCAGCGGGGCAAGGCTACACCTTC,CASSPAGQGYTF,NA,NA,TRBV12-3/TRBV12-4,12,TRBJ1-2
TGCGCCAGCAGCTCCGCATGGGACAGGCCTCAAGAGACCCAGTACTTC,CASSSAWDRPQETQYF,TRBD1,NA,TRBV5-1,16,TRBJ2-5
TGTGCCAGTAGTATGCGGGGAGGCCTGAACACTGAAGCTTTCTTT,CASSMRGGLNTEAFF,NA,NA,TRBV19,15,TRBJ1-1
TGTGCCAGCAGCTTGGACAGGGCCGTTAATGAAAAACTGTTTTTT,CASSLDRAVNEKLFF,NA,NA,TRBV5-4,15,TRBJ1-4
TGTGCCAGCGGAGTTCGATCGGGTCAGCCCCAGCATTTT,CASGVRSGQPQHF,NA,NA,TRBV12-3/TRBV12-4,13,TRBJ1-5
TGCGCCAGCAGCTCGTTCGTTCCGGGACAGGGTATTATTACGGATGGCTACACCTTC,CASSSFVPGQGIITDGYTF,TRBD1,NA,TRBV5-1,19,TRBJ1-2
TGTGCCAGTAGTATGACACTTCAAGAGACCCAGTACTTC,CASSMTLQETQYF,NA,once,TRBV19,13,TRBJ2-5
TGTGCCAGCAGCGCAGGACAGGGGGCCGACCTAAGTAACACTGAAGCTTTCTTT,CASSAGQGADLSNTEAFF,TRBD1,once,TRBV9,18,TRBJ1-1
TGTGCCAGTAGCAAGGACAGGGGTCGTCATCAGCCCCAGCATTTT,CASSKDRGRHQPQHF,TRBD1,NA,TRBV19,15,TRBJ1-5
TGTGCCAGCACAATGACATTCTCTGGAAACACCATATATTTT,CASTMTFSGNTIYF,NA,few,TRBV2,14,TRBJ1-3
TGTGCCAGCAGTTTGGGACTCGCGGCCCAGTACTTC,CASSLGLAAQYF,NA,NA,TRBV6-2/TRBV6-3,12,TRBJ2-5
TGTGCCAGCAGCCTTATGAACACTGAAGCTTTCTTT,CASSLMNTEAFF,NA,few,TRBV2,12,TRBJ1-1
TGTGCCAGCTCATCTAATCCGGGACAGGGATATTCACCCCTCCACTTT,CASSSNPGQGYSPLHF,TRBD1,NA,TRBV18,16,TRBJ1-6
TGTGCCACCAGTGATGATACGGGGGTCTACAATGAGCAGTTCTTC,CATSDDTGVYNEQFF,NA,NA,TRBV24-1,15,TRBJ2-1
TGCGCCAGCAGCTCACTAGCGGTCGTGGATGAGCAGTTCTTC,CASSSLAVVDEQFF,TRBD2,NA,TRBV5-1,14,TRBJ2-1
TGTGCCAGCAGCTTCCTCCCCGGGAGCCCCTCGGAAGCCAACTATGGCTACACCTTC,CASSFLPGSPSEANYGYTF,NA,NA,TRBV7-8,19,TRBJ1-2
TGTGCCAGCAGTTACGAGGGCACAGCTAACTATGGCTACACCTTC,CASSYEGTANYGYTF,NA,once,TRBV6-5,15,TRBJ1-2
TGTGCCAGCAGTGGAGGGACAGGAAACAATGAGCAGTTCTTC,CASSGGTGNNEQFF,TRBD1,NA,TRBV2,14,TRBJ2-1
TGCGCCAGCAGCTTGGTTAGCGGGGGAATAAGCACAGATACGCAGTATTTT,CASSLVSGGISTDTQYF,TRBD2,NA,TRBV5-1,17,TRBJ2-3
TGTGCCAGCAGGGAGAGCTCCTATAATTCACCCCTCCACTTT,CASRESSYNSPLHF,NA,NA,TRBV6-5,14,TRBJ1-6
TGTGCCAGCTCACCACCGGCAGCGAGGGGCAATCAGCCCCAGCATTTT,CASSPPAARGNQPQHF,NA,NA,TRBV18,16,TRBJ1-5
TGTGCCAGCAAAGGGGATCTTCGGACTGAAGCTTTCTTT,CASKGDLRTEAFF,NA,NA,TRBV25-1,13,TRBJ1-1
TGTGCCAGCAGTGTGTGCAGGCCTAGCACAGATACGCAGTATTTT,CASSVCRPSTDTQYF,NA,NA,TRBV6-4,15,TRBJ2-3